The 27 T cell receptor beta chains presented below share a single source sample, sequenced in a study of radiotherapy plus CTLA-4 blockade in lung cancer. The data were produced by immunoSEQ multiplex PCR, yet TCRdb's version contains in-frame clones alone and is incomplete. Of 39,000 or so clones in the sample, about 73% were seen once. The source was peripheral blood, collected from a patient treated with radiotherapy plus ipilimumab. The receptors were gathered from a human donor with non-small cell lung cancer who had stable disease on radiotherapy plus ipilimumab.

The chain carries TRBV5-1 and TRBJ1-5; 8 bases match TRBD1. The J segment lost 2 bases and the V segment lost 4 bases, leaving 2 bases of the junction unmatched. From germline, CDR1 is SGHRS and CDR2 YFSETQ. The CDR3 has 14 amino acids. The CDR3 bases are TGCGCCAGCAGCCCGGACAGGGGCAATCAGCCCCAGCATTTT. Residues: CASSPDRGNQPQHF.

In this sample, this clone turned up a few times. CDR3 loop: CASSLFYEQFF. CDR3 coding DNA: TGTGCCAGCAGCTTATTCTATGAGCAGTTCTTC. V and J are TRBV7-2 and TRBJ2-1; no clear D gene. V lost 2 bases and J 8 bases, leaving 4 bases between the germline ends. From germline, CDR1 is SGHTA and CDR2 FQGNSA. This CDR3 contains 11 residues.

The rearrangement joins TRBV7-2 to TRBJ1-3; D is perhaps TRBD1 (5 bases). Trimming removed 6 bases at V and 0 bases at J, with 15 bases between. CDR1 and CDR2 (germline): SGHTA, FQGNSA. The CDR3 spans 16 residues. The CDR3 loop is CASSRNGAVSGNTIYF. The CDR3 DNA sequence: TGTGCCAGCAGTCGCAACGGGGCAGTCTCTGGAAACACCATATATTTT.

The CDR3 DNA reads TGTGCCAGCAGTGTCCTTCCTATAAGCTCCTACAATGAGCAGTTCTTC. It specifies CASSVLPISSYNEQFF. The V and J genes are TRBV2 and TRBJ2-1, with D unclear. CDR3 length equals 16 residues. With 4 bases removed from V and 0 bases from J, the gap between germline ends came to 13 bases. CDR1 is SNHLY, CDR2 FYNNEI, per germline.

The chain is built from TRBV5-1 and TRBJ1-6, with TRBD1 matching over 9 bases. The CDR3 loop spans 16 amino acids. Germline CDR1 and CDR2: SGHRS and YFSETQ. J was trimmed by 4 bases and V by 0 bases; bases with no gene match: 2. The CDR3 DNA reads TGCGCCAGCAGCTTGGGGACAGGGGCGTATAATTCACCCCTCCACTTT. Its protein is CASSLGTGAYNSPLHF.

The V gene is TRBV7-8, the J gene TRBJ2-7, with a tentative D call TRBD2 (6 bases). Looked up from germline, CDR1 is SGHVS and CDR2 is FQNEAQ. V was trimmed by 5 bases and J by 7 bases, leaving 24 bases between them. The CDR3 consists of 16 residues. The CDR3 is CASSIWDGISGLEQYF. In DNA, the CDR3 is TGTGCCAGCAGCATCTGGGATGGCATTAGCGGCCTAGAGCAGTACTTC.

The chain has TRBV11-2 and TRBJ2-3; D possibly uses TRBD1 or TRBD2 (6 bases each). CDR1 and CDR2 from the germline V gene are SGHAT and FQNNGV. The CDR3 runs 17 residues. The ends were cut back, 3 bases at V and 6 bases at J, with 22 bases in the middle. The CDR3 spells CASSLGLSAQGGDTQYF. The CDR3, as DNA: TGTGCCAGCAGCTTGGGGCTGTCGGCCCAAGGGGGGGATACGCAGTATTTT.

This chain joins TRBV6-1 and TRBJ2-4, with 9 bases matching TRBD1. The germline CDR1 and CDR2 sequences are MNHNS and SASEGT. With 5 bases clipped from V and 8 bases from J, the junction kept 10 bases outside the gene matches. The CDR3 covers 15 residues. CDR3 DNA: TGTGCCAGCAGTTTAGCCGGGACAGGGAGGGACATTCAGTACTTC. This encodes CASSLAGTGRDIQYF.

The rearrangement uses TRBV27 and TRBJ2-3; D not certain. The germline V and J ends were trimmed by 6 bases and 2 bases, with 3 bases remaining between them. This CDR3 has 11 amino acids. CDR1 and CDR2 from the germline V gene are MNHEY and SMNVEV (reference sequence). As DNA, the CDR3 is TGTGCCAGCAGGTTCACAGATACGCAGTATTTT. Translation: CASRFTDTQYF.

The gene calls are TRBV4-3 and TRBJ1-5; maybe TRBD1 (5 bases). Germline V lookup: CDR1 LGHNA, CDR2 YSLEER. Deletions cut 0 bases from V and 1 base from J, with 13 bases between. This CDR3 has 17 amino acids. The CDR3 here is CASSQDRARASNQPQHF. The CDR3 bases are TGCGCCAGCAGCCAAGATCGGGCCAGGGCAAGCAATCAGCCCCAGCATTTT.

The chain's CDR3 is CASSSDSGNTIYF. The CDR3 bases are TGTGCCAGCAGCTCAGACTCTGGAAACACCATATATTTT. The rearrangement joins TRBV7-9 to TRBJ1-3; D is unclear. The CDR3 totals 13 residues. The germline CDR1 and CDR2 sequences are SEHNR and FQNEAQ (reference sequence). The V gene lost 4 bases and the J gene lost 0 bases, with 4 bases spanning the gap.

This rearrangement joins TRBV10-1 to TRBJ2-1; tentatively, D is TRBD1 or TRBD2 (5 bases each). The CDR3 is 13 amino acids. Germline V gene data show CDR1 as WNHNN and CDR2 as SYGVQD (reference sequence). The V gene lost 3 bases and the J gene lost 6 bases, with 9 bases spanning the gap. CDR3 protein: CASSDPGLNEQFF. The CDR3 DNA is TGCGCCAGCAGTGACCCGGGGCTCAATGAGCAGTTCTTC.

The chain combines TRBV7-2 with TRBJ2-7; D gene ambiguous. V was shortened by 5 bases and J by 0 bases, with 5 bases between the two germline ends. The V gene's germline CDR1 is SGHTA and CDR2 FQGNSA. The CDR3 loop spans 12 amino acids. DNA of the CDR3: TGTGCCAGCAGCCAAAGCTCCTACGAGCAGTACTTC. Translated, it gives CASSQSSYEQYF. Filled out from reference TRBV7-2 and TRBJ2-7, the complete variable domain reads GAGVSQSPSNKVTEKGKDVELRCDPISGHTALYWYRQSLGQGLEFLIYFQGNSAPDKSGLPSDRFSAERTGGSVSTLTIQRTQQEDSAVYLCASSQSSYEQYFGPGTRLTVT.

The chain couples TRBV6-5 to TRBJ1-1, with a weak D call TRBD1 (6 bases). V lost 10 bases and J lost 11, with 23 bases in between. Germline V gene lookup returns CDR1 MNHEY and CDR2 SVGAGI. The CDR3 loop spans 13 amino acids. CDR3 region: CATVGGGRSAAFF. The CDR3 DNA reads as TGTGCCACCGTTGGCGGGGGGCGGTCAGCCGCTTTCTTT.

This clone was observed once. This chain uses TRBV9 with TRBJ2-1; 12 bases are shared with TRBD2. This CDR3 is built from 18 residues. Germline V CDR1 and CDR2: SGDLS, YYNGEE. V shed 0 bases and J 7 bases; nucleotides not matched to a gene: 11. The CDR3 spells CASSVELAGGRGVNEQFF. DNA for the CDR3: TGTGCCAGCAGCGTAGAACTAGCGGGGGGACGAGGAGTGAATGAGCAGTTCTTC.

The chain joins TRBV10-1 to TRBJ2-2; a possible D gene is TRBD1 (5 bases). CDR1 and CDR2 from the germline V gene are WNHNN and SYGVQD (reference sequence). The CDR3 loop spans 15 amino acids. The V and J ends lost 2 bases and 5 bases respectively, with 12 bases between them. For the CDR3, the DNA is TGCGCCAGCAGTGAGACAAGGGGAAAGACCGGGGAGCTGTTTTTT. Amino acid sequence: CASSETRGKTGELFF.

CDR3 DNA sequence: TGTGCCAGCAGTGAAATCCGCCAAGGGGGGCCGAACACTGAAGCTTTCTTT. Its protein is CASSEIRQGGPNTEAFF. The chain links TRBV2 to TRBJ1-1; weak D call: TRBD1 (6 bases). The germline V and J ends were trimmed by 2 bases and 1 base, with 17 bases remaining between them. Germline loops: CDR1 SNHLY, CDR2 FYNNEI. This CDR3 comprises 17 residues.

This clone was detected only a few times. The CDR3 spells CASSIRGTGNTIYF. The DNA for the CDR3 is TGTGCCAGTAGTATCAGGGGAACTGGAAACACCATATATTTT. The rearrangement joins TRBV19 to TRBJ1-3, with a tentative D call TRBD1 (6 bases). Trimming stripped 3 bases from V and 2 bases from J, with 8 bases between. Germline lookup yields CDR1 LNHDA and CDR2 SQIVND (reference sequence). This CDR3 is built from 14 residues.

This chain connects TRBV7-3 to TRBJ2-1, with D perhaps TRBD1 (5 bases). V was trimmed by 1 base and J by 1 base, leaving 11 bases between them. This CDR3 contains 16 residues. Germline assignment: CDR1 SGHTA and CDR2 FQGTGA. DNA of the CDR3: TGTGCCAGCAGCTTAAAGGGGCAGGGTTCCTACAATGAGCAGTTCTTC. Amino acid sequence: CASSLKGQGSYNEQFF.

The gene calls are TRBV19 and TRBJ1-5, with 10 bases that match TRBD1. CDR3 size: 14 residues. The V and J ends lost 5 bases and 2 bases, in that order; junction bases with no gene match: 0. The germline V gene has CDR1 LNHDA and CDR2 SQIVND (reference sequence). CDR3 DNA sequence: TGTGCCAGTAGTGGGACAGGGGGCAATCAGCCCCAGCATTTT. Amino acid sequence: CASSGTGGNQPQHF.

The chain employs TRBV10-2 and TRBJ2-7; D unresolved. The length of the CDR3 is 12 residues. With 8 bases removed from V and 0 bases from J, the gap between germline ends came to 8 bases. Germline values: CDR1 WSHSY, CDR2 SAAADI. The CDR3 region has the DNA TGCGCCAGCGGTGGGGACTCCTACGAGCAGTACTTC. It is translated as CASGGDSYEQYF.

The rearrangement uses TRBV5-8 and TRBJ1-1; D is unclear. With 4 bases removed from V and 5 bases from J, the gap between germline ends came to 15 bases. The CDR3 has 14 amino acids. CDR1 SGHTS and CDR2 YDEGEE come from the germline V gene. The CDR3 protein is CASSIQRYQTEAFF. The CDR3 nucleotides read TGTGCCAGCAGCATTCAGAGGTATCAAACTGAAGCTTTCTTT. Together with reference TRBV5-8 and TRBJ1-1, the CDR3 gives the full variable domain: EAGVTQSPTHLIKTRGQQATLRCSPISGHTSVYWYQQALGLGLQFLLWYDEGEERNRGNFPPRFSGRQFPNYSSELNVNALELEDSALYLCASSIQRYQTEAFFGQGTRLTVV.

This clone is a singleton in its sample. The rearrangement links TRBV30 to TRBJ2-6; D unresolved. The CDR3 loop spans 14 amino acids. V was trimmed by 1 base and J by 0 bases, leaving 4 bases between them. In germline, CDR1 is GTSNPN, CDR2 SVGIG (reference sequence). The CDR3 is CAWSGDSGANVLTF. The CDR3 DNA sequence: TGTGCCTGGAGTGGGGACTCTGGGGCCAACGTCCTGACTTTC.

CDR3 sequence: CASSPQGSGELFF. In DNA, the CDR3 is TGTGCCAGCAGCCCTCAGGGATCCGGGGAGCTGTTTTTT. The chain employs TRBV7-2 and TRBJ2-2; TRBD1 might be the D (5 bases). V was trimmed by 5 bases and J by 6 bases, leaving 10 bases between them. CDR1 and CDR2 (germline): SGHTA, FQGNSA. The CDR3 sequence is 13 residues long.

This clone was counted a single time. The chain carries TRBV6-5 and TRBJ1-2; 8 bases are shared with TRBD1. This CDR3 is 14 amino acids long. Germline assignment: CDR1 MNHEY and CDR2 SVGAGI. The J segment lost 5 bases and the V segment lost 7 bases, leaving 9 bases of the junction unmatched. DNA for the CDR3: TGTGCCAGCAAGTTGGCAGGGGGCGTGTATGGCTACACCTTC. It codes for CASKLAGGVYGYTF.

On this clone: Mismatch with germline at one junction end may stem from a read error. The gene calls are TRBV27 and TRBJ2-5; the match to TRBD2 covers 8 bases. Germline V gene sequence: CDR1 MNHEY, CDR2 SMNVEV (reference sequence). The CDR3 has 13 amino acids. In nucleotides, the CDR3 is TGCGACGCTCGGGAGGGCAAGGAAAGGGCCCAGTACTTC. It codes for CDAREGKERAQYF.

The chain carries TRBV6-5 and TRBJ1-3; no firm D call. Trimming removed 2 bases at V and 3 bases at J, with 8 bases between. The CDR3 extends over 14 amino acids. Germline CDR1 is MNHEY and CDR2 is SVGAGI. CDR3 residues: CASSYDPGGNTIYF. CDR3 sequence (DNA): TGTGCCAGCAGTTACGACCCCGGTGGAAACACCATATATTTT.